Described below is a single TCR beta chain sequence and its context. Its antigen remains unknown. The sample is drawn from a study of OX40 agonist ivuxolimab in advanced cancers. Produced via immunoSEQ multiplex PCR; TCRdb's table is partial and in-frame only. The sample yields around 77,000 clones, more than 80% seen once. Overall study results and limits: Circulating CD4+ and CD8+ T cells showed clonal expansion by week 6 at 0.1 to 3.0 mg/kg.

Sequencing used CD4+ or CD8+ T cells sorted from blood, obtained in a trial of the OX40 agonist ivuxolimab. This sequence originates from an adult with an advanced solid tumor such as melanoma, head and neck, liver or kidney cancer.

DNA of the CDR3: TGTGCCAGCAGCTTAGTGGGAAGCCTCTCTGGGGCCAACGTCCTGACTTTC. It encodes CASSLVGSLSGANVLTF. The genes are TRBV7-6 and TRBJ2-6; D is unresolved. The CDR3 is 17 residues long. V gave up 1 base and J gave up 0 bases, with 10 bases separating them. Germline CDR1 and CDR2: SGHVS and FNYEAQ.